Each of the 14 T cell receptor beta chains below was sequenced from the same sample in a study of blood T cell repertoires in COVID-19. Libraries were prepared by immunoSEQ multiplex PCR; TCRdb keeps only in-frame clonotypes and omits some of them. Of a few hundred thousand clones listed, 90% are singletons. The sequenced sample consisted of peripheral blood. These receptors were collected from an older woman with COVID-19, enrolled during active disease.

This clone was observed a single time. The CDR3 is CAISEGTGDNSPLHF. CDR3 sequence (DNA): TGTGCCATCAGTGAGGGGACAGGGGATAATTCACCCCTCCACTTT. This chain joins TRBV10-3 and TRBJ1-6, with 10 nucleotides matching TRBD1. With V trimmed by 2 bases and J by 5 bases, 0 bases remained unmatched. CDR1 and CDR2 from the germline V gene are ENHRY and SYGVKD. This CDR3 has 15 residues.

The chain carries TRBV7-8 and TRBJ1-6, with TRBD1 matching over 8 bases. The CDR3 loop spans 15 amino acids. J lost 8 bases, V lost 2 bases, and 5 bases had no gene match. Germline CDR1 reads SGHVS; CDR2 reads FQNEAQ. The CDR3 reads CASSLTGQVHSPLHF. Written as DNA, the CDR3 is TGTGCCAGCAGCTTAACGGGACAGGTACATTCACCCCTCCACTTT.

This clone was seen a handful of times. This chain's CDR3 is CASSKGTGKAFF. DNA of the CDR3: TGTGCCAGCAGTAAAGGGACAGGGAAGGCTTTCTTT. The chain carries TRBV2 and TRBJ1-1; 9 bases are shared with TRBD1. Trimming took 5 bases from V and 11 from J; bases not matched to a gene: 6. The CDR3 has 12 amino acids. Germline lookup yields CDR1 SNHLY and CDR2 FYNNEI.

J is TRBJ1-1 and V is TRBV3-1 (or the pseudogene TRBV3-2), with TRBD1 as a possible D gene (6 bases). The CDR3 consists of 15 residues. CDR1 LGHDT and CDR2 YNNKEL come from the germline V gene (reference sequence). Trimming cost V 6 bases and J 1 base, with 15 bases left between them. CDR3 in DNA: TGTGCCAGCAGTTCTTTTGGGGGCTCGAACACTGAAGCTTTCTTT. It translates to CASSSFGGSNTEAFF.

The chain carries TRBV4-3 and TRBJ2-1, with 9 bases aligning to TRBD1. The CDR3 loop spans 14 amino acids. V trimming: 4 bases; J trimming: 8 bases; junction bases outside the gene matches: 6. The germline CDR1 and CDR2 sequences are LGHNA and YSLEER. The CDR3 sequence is CASSLGTGSDEQFF. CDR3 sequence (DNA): TGCGCCAGCAGCCTCGGGACAGGGAGCGATGAGCAGTTCTTC.

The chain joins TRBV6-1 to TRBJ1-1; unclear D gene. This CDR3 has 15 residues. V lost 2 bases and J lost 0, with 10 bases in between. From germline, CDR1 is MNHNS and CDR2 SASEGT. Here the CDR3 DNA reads TGTGCCAGCAGTGAAAGGGCAGCGGTGAACACTGAAGCTTTCTTT. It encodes CASSERAAVNTEAFF.

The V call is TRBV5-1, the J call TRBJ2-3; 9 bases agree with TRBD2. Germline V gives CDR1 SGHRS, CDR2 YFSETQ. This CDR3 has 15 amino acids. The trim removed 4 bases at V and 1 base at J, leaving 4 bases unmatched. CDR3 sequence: CASSLGLAGTDTQYF. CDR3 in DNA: TGCGCCAGCAGCCTGGGACTAGCAGGCACAGATACGCAGTATTTT.

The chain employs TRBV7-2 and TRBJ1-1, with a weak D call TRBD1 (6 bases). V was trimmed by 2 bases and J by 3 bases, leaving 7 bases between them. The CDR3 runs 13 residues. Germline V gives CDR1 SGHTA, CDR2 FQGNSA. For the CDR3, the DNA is TGTGCCAGCAGCTTAAGGGGGTACACTGAAGCTTTCTTT. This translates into CASSLRGYTEAFF.

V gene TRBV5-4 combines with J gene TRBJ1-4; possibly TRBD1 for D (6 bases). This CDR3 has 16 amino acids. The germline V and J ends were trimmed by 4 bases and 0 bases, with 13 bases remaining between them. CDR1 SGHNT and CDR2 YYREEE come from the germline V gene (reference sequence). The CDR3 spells CASSPGGLATNEKLFF. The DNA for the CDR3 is TGTGCCAGCAGCCCGGGGGGCCTTGCAACTAATGAAAAACTGTTTTTT.

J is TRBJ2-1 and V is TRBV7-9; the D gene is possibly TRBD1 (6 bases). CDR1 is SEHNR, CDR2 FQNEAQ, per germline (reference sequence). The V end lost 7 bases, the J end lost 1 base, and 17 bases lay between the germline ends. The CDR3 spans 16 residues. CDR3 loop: CASTVRGSGSYNEQFF. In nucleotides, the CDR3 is TGTGCCAGCACCGTCAGGGGCTCGGGGTCCTACAATGAGCAGTTCTTC.

For the CDR3, the DNA is TGTGCCAGTACGTTTACAGGGGGCCAGAATCAGCCCCAGCATTTT. This gives the protein CASTFTGGQNQPQHF. The rearrangement links TRBV19 to TRBJ1-5; 9 nucleotides line up with TRBD1. The CDR3 is 15 residues long. The germline V gene has CDR1 LNHDA and CDR2 SQIVND (reference sequence). The V and J ends lost 7 bases and 4 bases, in that order; junction bases with no gene match: 8. The whole variable domain, remainder taken from reference TRBV19 and TRBJ1-5, is DGGITQSPKYLFRKEGQNVTLSCEQNLNHDAMYWYRQDPGQGLRLIYYSQIVNDFQKGDIAEGYSVSREKKESFPLTVTSAQKNPTAFYLCASTFTGGQNQPQHFGDGTRLSIL.

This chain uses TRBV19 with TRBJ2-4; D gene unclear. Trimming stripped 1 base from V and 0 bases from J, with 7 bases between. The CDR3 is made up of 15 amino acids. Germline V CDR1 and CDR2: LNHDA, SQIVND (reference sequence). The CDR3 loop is CASSIAVLAKNIQYF. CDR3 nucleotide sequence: TGTGCCAGTAGTATAGCGGTTTTAGCCAAAAACATTCAGTACTTC.

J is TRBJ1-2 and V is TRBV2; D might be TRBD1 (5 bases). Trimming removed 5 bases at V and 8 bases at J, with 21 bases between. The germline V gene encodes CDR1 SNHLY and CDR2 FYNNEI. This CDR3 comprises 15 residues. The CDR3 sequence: CASSPFWRGGGGYTF. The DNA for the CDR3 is TGTGCCAGCAGTCCATTTTGGAGGGGCGGAGGCGGCTACACCTTC.

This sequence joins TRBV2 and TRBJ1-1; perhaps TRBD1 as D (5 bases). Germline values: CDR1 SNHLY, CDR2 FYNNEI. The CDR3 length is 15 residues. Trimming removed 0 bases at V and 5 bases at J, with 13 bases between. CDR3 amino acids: CASSEAGGMFTEAFF. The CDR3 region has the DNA TGTGCCAGCAGTGAAGCGGGGGGTATGTTTACTGAAGCTTTCTTT.